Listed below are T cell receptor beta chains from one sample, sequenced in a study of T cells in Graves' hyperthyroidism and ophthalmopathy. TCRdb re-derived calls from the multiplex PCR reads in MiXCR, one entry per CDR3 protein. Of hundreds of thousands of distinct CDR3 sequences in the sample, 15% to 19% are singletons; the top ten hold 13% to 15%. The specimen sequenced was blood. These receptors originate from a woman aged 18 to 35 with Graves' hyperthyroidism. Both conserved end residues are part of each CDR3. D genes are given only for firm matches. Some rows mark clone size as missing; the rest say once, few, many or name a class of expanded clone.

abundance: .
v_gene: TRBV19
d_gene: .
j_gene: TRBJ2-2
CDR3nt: TGTGCCAGTAGTCCCTCTCGGGGCACCGGGGAGCTGTTTTTT
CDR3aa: CASSPSRGTGELFF

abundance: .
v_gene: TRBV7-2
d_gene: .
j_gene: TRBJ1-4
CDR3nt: TGTGCCAGCAAAAAAACAGGGTGGCGGGGAGAAAAACTGTTTTTT
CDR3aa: CASKKTGWRGEKLFF

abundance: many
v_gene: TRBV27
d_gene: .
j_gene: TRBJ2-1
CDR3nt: TGTGCCAGCAGTCCGGGACTGATAGCATCCCATGAGCAGTTCTTC
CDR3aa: CASSPGLIASHEQFF

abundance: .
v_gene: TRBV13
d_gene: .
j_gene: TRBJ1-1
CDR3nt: .
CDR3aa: CASSLGWGLGTFF

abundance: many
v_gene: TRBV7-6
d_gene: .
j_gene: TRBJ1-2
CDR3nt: TGTGCCAGCAGCCCCGGGGGATTGGATGGCTACACCTTC
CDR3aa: CASSPGGLDGYTF

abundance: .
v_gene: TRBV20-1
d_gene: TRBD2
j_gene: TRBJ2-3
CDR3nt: TGCAGTGCTAGAGGCGGTAGGGAGGGGAGCACAGATACGCAGTATTTT
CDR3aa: CSARGGREGSTDTQYF

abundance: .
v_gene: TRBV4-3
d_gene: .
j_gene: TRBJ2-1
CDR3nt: TGCGCCAGCAGCCAAGACTTCGGAAACAATGAGCAGTTCTTC
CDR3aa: CASSQDFGNNEQFF

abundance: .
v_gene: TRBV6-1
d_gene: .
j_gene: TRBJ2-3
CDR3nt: TGTGCCAGCGCCCAAAGGGAGGTGGTGGCAGATACGCAGTATTTT
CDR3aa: CASAQREVVADTQYF

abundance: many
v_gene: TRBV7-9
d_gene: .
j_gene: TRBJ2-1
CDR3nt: TGTGCCAGCAGTTCGCAGTGGAGCCTGTACAATGAGCAGTTCTTC
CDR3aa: CASSSQWSLYNEQFF

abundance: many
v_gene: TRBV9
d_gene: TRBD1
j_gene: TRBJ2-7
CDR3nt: TGTGCCAGCAGCGTGGGGGACAGGGGTTACGAGCAGTACTTC
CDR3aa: CASSVGDRGYEQYF

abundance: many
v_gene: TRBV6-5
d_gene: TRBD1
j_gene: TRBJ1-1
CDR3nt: TGTGCCAGCAGTTACTCGAGGGACAGCCTTAACACTGAAGCTTTCTTT
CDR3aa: CASSYSRDSLNTEAFF

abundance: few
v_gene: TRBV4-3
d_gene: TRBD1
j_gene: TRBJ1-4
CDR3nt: TGCGCCAGCAGCCTTGGCACAGGGGGTGGAGAAAAACTGTTTTTT
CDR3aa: CASSLGTGGGEKLFF

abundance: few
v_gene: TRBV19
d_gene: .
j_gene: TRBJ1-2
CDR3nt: TGTGCCAGTACGGGCGACCACTATGGCTACACCTTC
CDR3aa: CASTGDHYGYTF

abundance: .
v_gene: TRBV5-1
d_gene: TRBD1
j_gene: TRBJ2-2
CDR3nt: TGCGCCAGCAGCTTGGGGACAGGGGGCTCTAACACCGGGGAGCTGTTTTTT
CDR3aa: CASSLGTGGSNTGELFF

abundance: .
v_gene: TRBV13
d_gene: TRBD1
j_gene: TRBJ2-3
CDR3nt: TGTGCCAGCAGCTCAAAGGCCCTGGACAGGAAGACAGATACGCAGTATTTT
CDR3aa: CASSSKALDRKTDTQYF

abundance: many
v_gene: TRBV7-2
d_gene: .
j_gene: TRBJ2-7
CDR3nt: TGTGCCAGCAGCTTGCAGGAGGGTTACGAGCAGTACTTC
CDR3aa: CASSLQEGYEQYF

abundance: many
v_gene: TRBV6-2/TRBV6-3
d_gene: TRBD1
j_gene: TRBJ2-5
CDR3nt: TGTGCCAGCAACCTAGGACAGGGTCTGTCCGCAGAGACCCAGTACTTC
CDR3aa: CASNLGQGLSAETQYF

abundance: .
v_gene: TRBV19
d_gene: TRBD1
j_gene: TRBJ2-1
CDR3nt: TGTGCCAGTAGTATCCCGACAGGGGTCTCCTACAATGAGCAGTTCTTC
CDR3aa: CASSIPTGVSYNEQFF

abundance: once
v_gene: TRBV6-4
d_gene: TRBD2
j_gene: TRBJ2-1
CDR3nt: TGTGCCAGCAGTGAGACTAGCGGGGGGCAGAATGAGCAGTTCTTC
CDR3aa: CASSETSGGQNEQFF

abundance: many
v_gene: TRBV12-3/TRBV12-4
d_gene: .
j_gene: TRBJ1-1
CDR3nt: TGTGCCAGCACCGGGGCACCGAACACTGAAGCTTTCTTT
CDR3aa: CASTGAPNTEAFF

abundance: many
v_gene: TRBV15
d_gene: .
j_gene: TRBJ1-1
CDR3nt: TGTGCCACCAGCAGAGGACAGGAAGGGGCGAACACTGAAGCTTTCTTT
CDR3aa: CATSRGQEGANTEAFF

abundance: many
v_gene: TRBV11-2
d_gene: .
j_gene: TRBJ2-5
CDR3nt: TGTGCCAGCAGCTTTGGGACACCAGGGTATGAGACCCAGTACTTC
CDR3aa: CASSFGTPGYETQYF